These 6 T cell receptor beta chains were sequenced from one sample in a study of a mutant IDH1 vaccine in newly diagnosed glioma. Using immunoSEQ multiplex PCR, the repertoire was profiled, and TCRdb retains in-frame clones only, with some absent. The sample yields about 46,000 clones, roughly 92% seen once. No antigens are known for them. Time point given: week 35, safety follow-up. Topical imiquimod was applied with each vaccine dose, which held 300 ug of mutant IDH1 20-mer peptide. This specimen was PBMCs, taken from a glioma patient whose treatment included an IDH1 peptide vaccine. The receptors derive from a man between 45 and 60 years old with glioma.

The CDR3 region is CASSLEVAGGSRYEQYF. In DNA form, the CDR3 reads TGTGCCAGCAGTTTGGAAGTTGCGGGAGGGTCCCGGTACGAGCAGTACTTC. The chain employs TRBV28 and TRBJ2-7, with 9 bases lining up with TRBD2. J gave up 4 bases and V 3 bases, and 13 bases lay outside the gene matches. CDR1 MDHEN and CDR2 SYDVKM come from the germline V gene. CDR3 length: 17 amino acids.

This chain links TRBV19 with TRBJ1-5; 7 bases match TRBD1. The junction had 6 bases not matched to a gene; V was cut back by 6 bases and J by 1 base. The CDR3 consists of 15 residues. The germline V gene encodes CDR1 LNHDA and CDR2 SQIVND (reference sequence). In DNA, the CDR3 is TGTGCCAGTAGCACAGGACAGGCGAGCAATCAGCCCCAGCATTTT. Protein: CASSTGQASNQPQHF. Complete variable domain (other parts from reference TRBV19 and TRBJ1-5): DGGITQSPKYLFRKEGQNVTLSCEQNLNHDAMYWYRQDPGQGLRLIYYSQIVNDFQKGDIAEGYSVSREKKESFPLTVTSAQKNPTAFYLCASSTGQASNQPQHFGDGTRLSIL.

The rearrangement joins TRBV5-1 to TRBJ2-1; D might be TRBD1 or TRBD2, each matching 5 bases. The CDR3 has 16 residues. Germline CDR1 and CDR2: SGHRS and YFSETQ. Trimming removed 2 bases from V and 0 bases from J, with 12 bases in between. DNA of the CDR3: TGCGCCAGCAGCTTCCAGGGTGCGGGCTCCTACAATGAGCAGTTCTTC. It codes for CASSFQGAGSYNEQFF.

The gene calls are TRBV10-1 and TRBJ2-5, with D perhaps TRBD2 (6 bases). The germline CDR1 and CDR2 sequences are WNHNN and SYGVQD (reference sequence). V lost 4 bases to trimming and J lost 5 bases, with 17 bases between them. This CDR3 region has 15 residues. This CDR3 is CASSAGTLGRETQYF. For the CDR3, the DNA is TGCGCCAGCAGTGCCGGGACTCTGGGCCGGGAGACCCAGTACTTC.

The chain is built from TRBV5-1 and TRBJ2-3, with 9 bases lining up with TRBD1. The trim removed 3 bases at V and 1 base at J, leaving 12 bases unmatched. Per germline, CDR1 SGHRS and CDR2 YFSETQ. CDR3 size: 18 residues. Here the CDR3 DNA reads TGCGCCAGCAGCTCGGCAATCCTCCGGGACAGGGGCACAGATACGCAGTATTTT. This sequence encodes CASSSAILRDRGTDTQYF. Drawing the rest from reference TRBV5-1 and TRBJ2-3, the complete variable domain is KAGVTQTPRYLIKTRGQQVTLSCSPISGHRSVSWYQQTPGQGLQFLFEYFSETQRNKGNFPGRFSGRQFSNSRSEMNVSTLELGDSALYLCASSSAILRDRGTDTQYFGPGTRLTVL.

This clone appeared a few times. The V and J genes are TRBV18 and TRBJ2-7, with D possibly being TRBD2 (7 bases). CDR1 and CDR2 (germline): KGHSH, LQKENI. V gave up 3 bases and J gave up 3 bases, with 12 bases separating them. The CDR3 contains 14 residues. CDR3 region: CASSPRGASYEQYF. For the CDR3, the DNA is TGTGCCAGCTCACCCCGGGGGGCGAGCTACGAGCAGTACTTC.